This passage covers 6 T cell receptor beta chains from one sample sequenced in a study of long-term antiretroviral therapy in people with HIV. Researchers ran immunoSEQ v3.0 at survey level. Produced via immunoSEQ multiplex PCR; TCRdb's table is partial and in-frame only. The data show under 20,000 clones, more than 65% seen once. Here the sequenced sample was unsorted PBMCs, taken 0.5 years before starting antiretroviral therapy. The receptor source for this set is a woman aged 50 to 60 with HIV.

The chain's CDR3 is CSVVPRASPPGELFF. CDR3 bases: TGCAGCGTTGTGCCGCGCGCAAGCCCCCCCGGGGAGCTGTTTTTT. The V call is TRBV29-1, the J call TRBJ2-2; no definite D call. Germline V gives CDR1 SQVTM, CDR2 ANQGSEA. The ends were cut back, 4 bases at V and 6 bases at J, with 18 bases in the middle. The CDR3 has 15 residues.

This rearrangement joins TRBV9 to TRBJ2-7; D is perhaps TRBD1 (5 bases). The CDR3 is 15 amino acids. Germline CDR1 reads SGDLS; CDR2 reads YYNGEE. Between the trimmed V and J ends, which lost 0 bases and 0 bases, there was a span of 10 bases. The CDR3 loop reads CASSVEWGGSYEQYF. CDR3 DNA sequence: TGTGCCAGCAGCGTAGAGTGGGGCGGCTCCTACGAGCAGTACTTC. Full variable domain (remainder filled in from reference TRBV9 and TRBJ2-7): DSGVTQTPKHLITATGQRVTLRCSPRSGDLSVYWYQQSLDQGLQFLIQYYNGEERAKGNILERFSAQQFPDLHSELNLSSLELGDSALYFCASSVEWGGSYEQYFGPGTRLTVT.

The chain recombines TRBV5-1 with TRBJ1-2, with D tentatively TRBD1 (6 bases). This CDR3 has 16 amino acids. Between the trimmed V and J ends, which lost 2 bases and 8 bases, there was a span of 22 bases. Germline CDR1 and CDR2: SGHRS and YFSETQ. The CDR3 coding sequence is TGCGCCAGCAGCTTCGACCGGGACAAATCTCTCTCGGGCTACACCTTC. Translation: CASSFDRDKSLSGYTF.

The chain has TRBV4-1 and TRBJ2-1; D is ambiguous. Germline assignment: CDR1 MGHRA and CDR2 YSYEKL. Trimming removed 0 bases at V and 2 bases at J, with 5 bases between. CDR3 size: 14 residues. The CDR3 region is CASSQDSTYNEQFF. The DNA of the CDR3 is TGCGCCAGCAGCCAAGATAGTACCTACAATGAGCAGTTCTTC.

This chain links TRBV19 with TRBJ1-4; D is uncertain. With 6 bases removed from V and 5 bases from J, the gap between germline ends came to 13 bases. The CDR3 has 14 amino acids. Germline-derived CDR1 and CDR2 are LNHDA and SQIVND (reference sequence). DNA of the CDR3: TGTGCCAGTAGGCACGCGGGATCAAATGAAAAACTGTTTTTT. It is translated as CASRHAGSNEKLFF.

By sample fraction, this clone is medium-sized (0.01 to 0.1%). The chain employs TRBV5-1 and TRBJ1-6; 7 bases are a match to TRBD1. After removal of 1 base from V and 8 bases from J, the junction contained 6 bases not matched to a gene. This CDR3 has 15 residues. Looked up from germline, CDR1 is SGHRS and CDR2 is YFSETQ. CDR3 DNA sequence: TGCGCCAGCAGCTTGTCGGGGACAGCGGATTCACCCCTCCACTTT. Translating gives CASSLSGTADSPLHF.